This T cell receptor beta chain stems from a study of PD-1 blockade in classical Hodgkin lymphoma. Overall study: The study gave patients nivolumab 3 mg/kg intravenously every 2 weeks. Study findings and constraints: Those achieving complete response showed baseline diversity like newly diagnosed patients.

V lost 5 bases and J lost 3, with 10 bases in between. Germline lookup yields CDR1 GTSNPN and CDR2 SVGIG (reference sequence). The CDR3 is 12 residues long. After autologous stem cell transplantation all patients relapsed, and prior brentuximab vedotin exposure differed between cohorts. Sequencing used immunoSEQ multiplex PCR; TCRdb keeps in-frame clones, though not all of them. The table records 25,000 or so clones, around 67% of them present only once. This clone appeared once. No antigen is known for it. This chain links TRBV30 with TRBJ1-2; D possibly corresponds to TRBD1 (6 bases). The receptor was isolated from a human donor with classical Hodgkin lymphoma. The sequencing used peripheral blood mononuclear cells (PBMCs), collected before the second cycle of nivolumab. In nucleotides, the CDR3 is TGTGCCTGGGGGCAGGGGTACTATGGCTACACCTTC. As protein: CAWGQGYYGYTF.